Presented here are 7 T cell receptor beta chains from one specimen sequenced in a study of shared clonotypes between healthy human individuals. Using immunoSEQ multiplex PCR, the repertoire was profiled, and TCRdb retains in-frame clones only, with some absent. This sample carries approximately 2.4 million clones, around 95% of them seen once, and the ten largest clones take 0.1% to 0.15%. The sequenced sample consisted of naive CD4+ T cells sorted from blood. Subset reported: CD45RA+ positively selected. Receptors originate from a man aged 18 to 30 in good health.

This clone appeared a single time. J is TRBJ2-7 and V is TRBV11-3; TRBD2 matches 7 bases. CDR1 SGHNT and CDR2 YENEEA come from the germline V gene. The CDR3 covers 15 residues. With V trimmed by 1 base and J by 4 bases, 7 bases remained unmatched. The CDR3, as DNA: TGTGCCAGCAGCTTAGGGGGGGGACCGGCATACGAGCAGTACTTC. Its translation is CASSLGGGPAYEQYF. Full variable domain (missing parts from reference TRBV11-3 and TRBJ2-7): EAGVVQSPRYKIIEKKQPVAFWCNPISGHNTLYWYLQNLGQGPELLIRYENEEAVDDSQLPKDRFSAERLKGVDSTLKIQPAELGDSAVYLCASSLGGGPAYEQYFGPGTRLTVT.

The CDR3 DNA sequence: TGCGCCAGCAGCTGGGGAAAGACCGCAACTAATGAAAAACTGTTTTTT. It is translated as CASSWGKTATNEKLFF. The chain recombines TRBV5-1 with TRBJ1-4; no clear D gene. Germline CDR1 is SGHRS and CDR2 is YFSETQ. The CDR3 contains 16 residues. Trimming left V 3 bases short and J 0 bases short, with 12 bases between.

The rearrangement uses TRBV5-1 and TRBJ2-5, with D perhaps TRBD2 (6 bases). There are 16 residues in the CDR3. V dropped 2 bases and J dropped 2 bases, with 16 bases sitting between them. The germline V gene has CDR1 SGHRS and CDR2 YFSETQ. This CDR3 is CASSFSGGDLQETQYF. DNA of the CDR3: TGCGCCAGCAGCTTCTCCGGAGGGGACCTACAAGAGACCCAGTACTTC.

This chain uses TRBV7-2 with TRBJ2-5; D gene uncertain. From germline, CDR1 is SGHTA and CDR2 FQGNSA. Deletions cut 1 base from V and 7 bases from J, with 16 bases between. This CDR3 is built from 15 residues. In DNA form, the CDR3 reads TGTGCCAGCAGCTTAGGCCAAAAAAGCAAAGGGACCCAGTACTTC. It yields the protein CASSLGQKSKGTQYF.

The chain links TRBV25-1 to TRBJ2-5; D might be TRBD1 (5 bases). Trimming removed 2 bases at V and 4 bases at J, with 11 bases between. Germline V gives CDR1 MGHDK, CDR2 SYGVNS. The CDR3 runs 14 residues. The CDR3, as DNA: TGTGCCAGCAGTGAACCAAGGGGCGCAGAGACCCAGTACTTC. Its translation is CASSEPRGAETQYF.

V gene TRBV19 combines with J gene TRBJ2-7; 11 bases fit TRBD1. The CDR3 length is 15 residues. Trimming took 3 bases from V and 5 from J; bases not matched to a gene: 6. CDR1 and CDR2 (germline): LNHDA, SQIVND (reference sequence). CDR3 region: CASSMDRGRWDEQYF. The CDR3 DNA reads TGTGCCAGTAGTATGGACAGGGGGCGTTGGGACGAGCAGTACTTC. The full variable domain, its missing parts supplied by reference TRBV19 and TRBJ2-7, is DGGITQSPKYLFRKEGQNVTLSCEQNLNHDAMYWYRQDPGQGLRLIYYSQIVNDFQKGDIAEGYSVSREKKESFPLTVTSAQKNPTAFYLCASSMDRGRWDEQYFGPGTRLTVT.

The chain links TRBV14 to TRBJ2-2, with a possible D match to TRBD1 (6 bases). This CDR3 is 14 amino acids long. The ends were cut back, 1 base at V and 5 bases at J, with 8 bases in the middle. In germline, CDR1 is SGHDN, CDR2 FVKESK. The CDR3 here is CASSQVQGTGELFF. CDR3 bases: TGTGCCAGCAGCCAAGTGCAGGGGACCGGGGAGCTGTTTTTT.